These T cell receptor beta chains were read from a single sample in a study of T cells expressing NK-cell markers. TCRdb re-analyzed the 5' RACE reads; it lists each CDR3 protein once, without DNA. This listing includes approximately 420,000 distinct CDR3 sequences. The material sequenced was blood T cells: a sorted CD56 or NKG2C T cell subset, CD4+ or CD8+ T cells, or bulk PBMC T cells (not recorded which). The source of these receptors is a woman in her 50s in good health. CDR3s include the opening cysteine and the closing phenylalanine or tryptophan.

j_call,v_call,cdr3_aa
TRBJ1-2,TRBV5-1,CASKSENSYGYTF
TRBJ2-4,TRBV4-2,CASSHGLAGKRGNIQYF
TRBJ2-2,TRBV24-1,CAIREYDTGELFF
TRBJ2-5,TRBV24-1,CATSDLTSGGQETQYF
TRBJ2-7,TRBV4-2,CASSQDGGHSEQYF
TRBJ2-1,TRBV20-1,CSALSGERVEQFF
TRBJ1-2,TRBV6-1,CASSEMGGGSYGYTF
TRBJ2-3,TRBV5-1,CASSLVLAGEGDTQYF
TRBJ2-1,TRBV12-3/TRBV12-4,CASSLLASGKEFF
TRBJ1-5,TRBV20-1,CSASRGTGGVGYQPQHF
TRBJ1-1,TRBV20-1,CSARDSRGRVAPEAFF
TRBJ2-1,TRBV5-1,CASSLGQGGNEQFF
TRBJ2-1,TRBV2,CASSEARLAGVNEQFF
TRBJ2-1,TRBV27,CASSFGPLAGGYNEQFF
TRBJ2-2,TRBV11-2,CASSPVLGASNTGELFF
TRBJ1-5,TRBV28,CASRGASGNQPQHF
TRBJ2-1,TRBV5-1,CASSLGQDVNEQFF
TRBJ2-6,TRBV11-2,CASSQHGGSGANVLTF
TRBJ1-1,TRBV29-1,CSATFGQGNTEAFF
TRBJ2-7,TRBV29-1,CSVVVSASYEQYF
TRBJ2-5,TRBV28,CASSRRAKETQYF
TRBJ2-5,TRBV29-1,CSVGLAGVAETQYF
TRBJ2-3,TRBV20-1,CSARDFWRGTDTQYF
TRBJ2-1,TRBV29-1,CSVDQASSYNEQFF
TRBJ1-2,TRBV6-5,CASRDEARAGGYTF
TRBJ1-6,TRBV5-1,CASSLAGRNSPLHF
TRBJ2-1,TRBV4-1,CASSPGTVRSYNEQFF
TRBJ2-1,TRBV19,CASGRRAGPGVNEQFF
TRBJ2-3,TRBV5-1,CASSPGLAGDTQYF
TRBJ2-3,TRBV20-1,CSARDRLRDRQSDTQYF
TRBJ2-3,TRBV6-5,CASRLIGTARTDTQYF
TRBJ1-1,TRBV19,CASRSGGYLTEAFF
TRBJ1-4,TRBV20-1,CSAPGTGRNEKLFF
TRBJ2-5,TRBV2,CASLLRLDRHQETQYF
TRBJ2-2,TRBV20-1,CSARDRRERVGELFF
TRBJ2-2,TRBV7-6,CASSSKDQNTGELFF
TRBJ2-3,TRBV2,CASSGTVSRGTDTQYF
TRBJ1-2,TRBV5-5,CASSLGTSNYGYTF
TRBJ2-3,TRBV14,CASSPKGAKQYF
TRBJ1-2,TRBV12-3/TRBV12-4,CASSFWLLEGSYGYTF
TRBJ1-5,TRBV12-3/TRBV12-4,CASRLEGGNQPQHF
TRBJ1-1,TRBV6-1,CASPVGPRGYTEAFF
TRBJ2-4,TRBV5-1,CASSPEGMGAKNIQYF
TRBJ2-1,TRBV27,CASSVLAGGNEQFF
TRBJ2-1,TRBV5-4,CASSGPASGARSYNEQFF
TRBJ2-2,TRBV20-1,CSASIGQAFAGELFF
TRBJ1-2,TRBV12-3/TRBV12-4,CASSFGGLGGYGYTF
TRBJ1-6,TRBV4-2,CASSQDSPSYNSPLHF
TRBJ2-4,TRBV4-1,CASSPLGSLSSRYF
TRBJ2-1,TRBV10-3,CASHPGTGAYNEQFF
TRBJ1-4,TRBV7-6,CASKGFGEKLFF
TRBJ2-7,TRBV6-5,CASRATGLAGSGYF
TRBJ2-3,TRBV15,CATSRDMRLDTQYF